Presented here are 12 T cell receptor beta chains from one specimen sequenced in a study of CD8 T cells in ankylosing spondylitis. Each CDR3 protein is one row after TCRdb ran MiXCR on the 5' RACE reads. The table has approximately 260,000 distinct CDR3 sequences, 15% to 20% seen once. Sequenced sample: blood, either unsorted or a sorted T cell fraction (not recorded which). These receptors were obtained from a male donor with ankylosing spondylitis or in good health (not recorded which).

Only one count was recorded for this clonotype. This rearrangement joins TRBV12-3 or TRBV12-4 to TRBJ1-1; a weak D match, TRBD1 (6 bases). V dropped 6 bases and J dropped 8 bases, with 10 bases sitting between them. The CDR3 consists of 11 residues. CDR3: CASRYRDEAFF. CDR3 coding DNA: TGTGCCAGCAGGTACAGGGACGAAGCTTTCTTT.

This chain links TRBV5-1 with TRBJ2-1; possible D gene TRBD2, 6 bases. V was clipped by 3 bases and J by 3 bases, with 7 bases between them. Germline V CDR1 and CDR2: SGHRS, YFSETQ. The CDR3 contains 13 residues. In DNA, the CDR3 is TGCGCCAGCAGCTGGGGGGTCTACAATGAGCAGTTCTTC. Its protein product is CASSWGVYNEQFF.

The genes are TRBV7-9 and TRBJ2-3; D may correspond to TRBD1 or TRBD2 (5 bases each). The CDR3 consists of 14 residues. Germline V gene sequence: CDR1 SEHNR, CDR2 FQNEAQ (reference sequence). Trimming removed 5 bases at V and 0 bases at J, with 9 bases between. The CDR3 region is CASSPRDSTDTQYF. As DNA, the CDR3 is TGTGCCAGCAGCCCACGGGACAGCACAGATACGCAGTATTTT. Supplemented by reference TRBV7-9 and TRBJ2-3, the full variable domain reads DTGVSQNPRHKITKRGQNVTFRCDPISEHNRLYWYRQTLGQGPEFLTYFQNEAQLEKSRLLSDRFSAERPKGSFSTLEIQRTEQGDSAMYLCASSPRDSTDTQYFGPGTRLTVL.

This clonotype was recorded at least ten times. The chain carries TRBV9 and TRBJ2-3; TRBD1 agrees at 8 bases. Germline V gives CDR1 SGDLS, CDR2 YYNGEE. With 0 bases clipped from V and 1 base from J, the junction kept 4 bases outside the gene matches. The CDR3 runs to 16 residues. The CDR3 nucleotides read TGTGCCAGCAGCGTAGAGGACAGGGCTGGCACAGATACGCAGTATTTT. It specifies CASSVEDRAGTDTQYF. Full variable domain (outside the CDR3, taken from reference TRBV9 and TRBJ2-3): DSGVTQTPKHLITATGQRVTLRCSPRSGDLSVYWYQQSLDQGLQFLIQYYNGEERAKGNILERFSAQQFPDLHSELNLSSLELGDSALYFCASSVEDRAGTDTQYFGPGTRLTVL.

This chain links TRBV7-3 with TRBJ1-5, with 7 bases fitting TRBD1. This CDR3 spans 16 amino acids. V lost 9 bases, J lost 3 bases, and 14 bases stayed unmatched. CDR1 and CDR2 from the germline V gene are SGHTA and FQGTGA. CDR3 sequence reads: CASILGGRRVNQPQHF. The CDR3 coding sequence is TGTGCCAGTATCTTAGGGGGCAGGCGGGTCAATCAGCCCCAGCATTTT. Together with reference TRBV7-3 and TRBJ1-5, the CDR3 gives the full variable domain: GAGVSQTPSNKVTEKGKYVELRCDPISGHTALYWYRQSLGQGPEFLIYFQGTGAADDSGLPNDRFFAVRPEGSVSTLKIQRTERGDSAVYLCASILGGRRVNQPQHFGDGTRLSIL.

The J gene is TRBJ2-7, the V gene TRBV4-1, with TRBD2 identical over 12 bases. The ends lost 4 bases at V and 0 bases at J; junction bases unmatched: 7. Germline V gene sequence: CDR1 MGHRA, CDR2 YSYEKL. The CDR3 sequence is 17 residues long. CDR3 bases: TGCGCCAGCAGCCCCCGGACTAGCGGGGTTAACTCCTACGAGCAGTACTTC. This sequence encodes CASSPRTSGVNSYEQYF.

V and J are TRBV5-1 and TRBJ2-1; D call uncertain. V dropped 4 bases and J dropped 0 bases, with 8 bases sitting between them. The CDR3 contains 14 residues. Per the germline V gene, CDR1 is SGHRS and CDR2 is YFSETQ. Here the CDR3 DNA reads TGCGCCAGCAGCGGATCGAGCTCCTACAATGAGCAGTTCTTC. Its protein is CASSGSSSYNEQFF.

The CDR3, as DNA: TGCGCCAGCAGCCAAGTGGCGGACGCCTGCGAGCAGTACTTC. This sequence encodes CASSQVADACEQYF. The chain couples TRBV4-3 to TRBJ2-7; D is undetermined. V lost 1 base to trimming and J lost 6 bases, with 13 bases between them. Germline-derived CDR1 and CDR2 are LGHNA and YSLEER. The CDR3 loop spans 14 amino acids.

The rearrangement uses TRBV3-1 and TRBJ1-5, with TRBD1 matching 7 bases. The V gene end was trimmed by 4 bases and the J gene end by 2 bases; junction bases not matched to a gene: 5. The CDR3 contains 15 residues. Looked up from germline, CDR1 is LGHDT and CDR2 is YNNKEL (reference sequence). The DNA for the CDR3 is TGTGCCAGCAGCCCTCAGGGGGAGGGCAATCAGCCCCAGCATTTT. This translates into CASSPQGEGNQPQHF.

This clonotype was picked up a small number of times. This chain joins TRBV10-2 and TRBJ2-1, with D unclear. Germline loops: CDR1 WSHSY, CDR2 SAAADI. The CDR3 is made up of 11 amino acids. Trimming stripped 7 bases from V and 5 bases from J, with 6 bases between. CDR3 protein: CASMGNNEQFF. The DNA for the CDR3 is TGCGCCAGCATGGGGAACAATGAGCAGTTCTTC.

The genes are TRBV29-1 and TRBJ2-5; the D gene is possibly TRBD2 (6 bases). Germline-derived CDR1 and CDR2 are SQVTM and ANQGSEA. Trimming stripped 3 bases from V and 1 base from J, with 6 bases between. The CDR3 sequence is 12 residues long. CDR3 loop: CSVEGLQETQYF. The CDR3 DNA follows: TGCAGCGTTGAGGGACTCCAAGAGACCCAGTACTTC.

This clonotype was counted many times. The rearrangement joins TRBV13 to TRBJ2-7; 8 bases are a match to TRBD1. The CDR3 totals 16 residues. CDR1 and CDR2 from the germline V gene are PRHDT and FYEKMQ (reference sequence). J lost 0 bases, V lost 1 base, and 5 bases had no gene match. The CDR3, as DNA: TGTGCCAGCAGCTTAGAAGGGACAGGAAGCTCCTACGAGCAGTACTTC. This gives the protein CASSLEGTGSSYEQYF. The entire variable domain, with the rest obtained from reference TRBV13 and TRBJ2-7, is as follows: AAGVIQSPRHLIKEKRETATLKCYPIPRHDTVYWYQQGPGQDPQFLISFYEKMQSDKGSIPDRFSAQQFSDYHSELNMSSLELGDSALYFCASSLEGTGSSYEQYFGPGTRLTVT.